This TCR beta chain is from a study of cytomegalovirus exposure and HLA in healthy donors. Study-level background: Genetic ancestry analysis placed about 76% of the 400 or so donors that were genotyped in the Caucasian-associated cluster.

The study's findings and limits: Some highly shared sequence variants likely arose as a pipeline artifact.

The PCR ran on 60 Vbeta and 13 Jbeta primers. In the authors' methods: There were about 88 million unique TCR beta chains by a later count, and about 12 million of them were shared. The assay was immunoSEQ multiplex PCR, and TCRdb's table has in-frame clones only and misses some. V and J calls and clone size are those listed in that table; D and trimming were worked out from the DNA. The repertoire includes 65,000 to 85,000 clones, 65% to 70% of them detected once, and about 2% sits in the top ten. V dropped 4 bases and J dropped 4 bases, with 8 bases sitting between them. This CDR3 is 12 amino acids long. Germline V gives CDR1 SQVTM, CDR2 ANQGSEA. About this clone: Its antigen is unidentified.

The sample consisted of PBMCs. This TCR was recovered from a woman aged 30 to 39 in good health and CMV-seronegative. The V call is TRBV29-1, the J call TRBJ1-3, with D possibly matching TRBD1 (6 bases). CDR3 nucleotide sequence: TGCAGCGTTGGCAGGGGAGGAAACACCATATATTTT. Its protein is CSVGRGGNTIYF.